One and the same sample provided the 27 T cell receptor beta chains below, sequenced in a study of human T cells and chemical hapten exposure. The time point denotes: pre-sensitization, week 0. The treatment: therapeutic diphenylcyclopropenone sensitization with weekly scalp DPC. TCRdb processed the RACE reads anew with MiXCR; each CDR3 protein has one entry. Among some 300,000 distinct CDR3 sequences listed, around 5% were seen once. The specimen comprised whole blood, sampled in connection with sensitization to the hapten diphenylcyclopropenone (DPC). These receptors all come from a woman aged 18-30 years with alopecia areata. Some clones in this sample may be carry-over from other donors' samples.

The sample holds many counts of this clonotype. This sequence joins TRBV13 and TRBJ2-5; D not certain. Per the germline V gene, CDR1 is PRHDT and CDR2 is FYEKMQ (reference sequence). This CDR3 has 15 amino acids. V lost 0 bases, J lost 7 bases, and 15 bases lay in between. As DNA, the CDR3 is TGTGCCAGCAGCTTAGGTCGACTTACCGTTGCGACCCAGTACTTC. This translates into CASSLGRLTVATQYF.

Only a few counts were recorded for this clonotype. The J gene is TRBJ2-7, the V gene TRBV6-1; 7 bases match TRBD1. CDR1 and CDR2 from the germline V gene are MNHNS and SASEGT. The CDR3 has 14 amino acids. V lost 3 bases, J lost 6 bases, and 8 bases stayed unmatched. The CDR3 loop is CASSDLTGMVEQYF. The CDR3 region has the DNA TGTGCCAGCAGTGATTTGACAGGGATGGTCGAGCAGTACTTC.

The rearrangement links TRBV5-1 to TRBJ1-3; the D is unclear. V was pared by 3 bases and J by 3 bases, with 10 bases between. The CDR3 sequence is 14 residues long. Germline V gives CDR1 SGHRS, CDR2 YFSETQ. CDR3 loop: CASSWFSFGNTIYF. As DNA, the CDR3 is TGCGCCAGCAGCTGGTTTAGCTTTGGAAACACCATATATTTT.

This clonotype was observed at least ten times. The CDR3 loop is CASSLGPTANQPQHF. For the CDR3, the DNA is TGTGCCAGCAGTTTAGGTCCCACAGCAAATCAGCCCCAGCATTTT. The chain uses TRBV27 and TRBJ1-5; no clear D. This CDR3 spans 15 amino acids. From germline, CDR1 is MNHEY and CDR2 SMNVEV (reference sequence). Trimming pared 2 bases from V and 4 bases from J, leaving 12 bases between.

This clonotype came up many times. The chain employs TRBV2 and TRBJ2-3; unclear D gene. Trimming removed 6 bases at V and 6 bases at J, with 4 bases between. This CDR3 region has 10 residues. Looked up from germline, CDR1 is SNHLY and CDR2 is FYNNEI. This CDR3 reads CASRGDTQYF. As DNA, the CDR3 is TGTGCCAGCAGGGGGGATACGCAGTATTTT.

The chain employs TRBV6-5 and TRBJ1-5; TRBD1 agrees at 8 bases. Trimming at V came to 6 bases and at J to 0 bases, leaving 7 bases not matched to a gene. The CDR3 is 16 residues long. Germline CDR1 reads MNHEY; CDR2 reads SVGAGI. CDR3 region: CASSRGTGHSNQPQHF. CDR3 DNA: TGTGCCAGCAGCCGCGGGACAGGCCATAGCAATCAGCCCCAGCATTTT.

This rearrangement joins TRBV6-2 or TRBV6-3 to TRBJ2-7; D remains unclear. Trimming pared 2 bases from V and 5 bases from J, leaving 4 bases between. The CDR3 contains 11 residues. Germline CDR1 and CDR2: MNHEY and SVGEGT. The CDR3 DNA reads as TGTGCCAGCAGTTACGGGGACGAGCAGTACTTC. It translates to CASSYGDEQYF.

To note about this clonotype: One base away lies a much larger clone, so this may be a sequencing read error. The CDR3 nucleotides are TGCAGTGCCAGAGTAGTGGACACTGAAGCTCTCTTT. Translated: CSARVVDTEALF. The rearrangement uses TRBV20-1 and TRBJ1-1; tentative D call: TRBD1 (5 bases). CDR1 is DFQATT and CDR2 is SNEGSKA in the germline V gene (reference sequence). The CDR3 has 12 amino acids.

A few counts support this clonotype. The chain combines TRBV6-2 or TRBV6-3 with TRBJ1-5; D perhaps matches TRBD1 (6 bases). Germline CDR1 MNHEY, CDR2 SVGEGT. V was shortened by 5 bases and J by 1 base, with 15 bases between the two germline ends. The CDR3 covers 16 residues. The CDR3, as DNA: TGTGCCAGCAGTCCCGTCCGGGGGCGGAGCAATCAGCCCCAGCATTTT. Amino acid sequence: CASSPVRGRSNQPQHF.

The chain recombines TRBV12-3 or TRBV12-4 with TRBJ1-2; D not resolved. V lost 8 bases and J 6 bases, leaving 10 bases between the germline ends. CDR3 length: 11 amino acids. The CDR3 sequence: CASSRDDGYTF. The CDR3 nucleotides read TGTGCCAGCTCGAGGGATGATGGCTACACCTTC.

This clonotype came up many times. The chain combines TRBV3-1 with TRBJ2-1; D might be TRBD1 (6 bases). CDR3 length: 17 residues. Trimming took 0 bases from V and 3 from J, leaving 15 bases between them. The germline V gene encodes CDR1 LGHDT and CDR2 YNNKEL (reference sequence). CDR3: CASSQDNKNRVYNEQFF. For the CDR3, the DNA is TGTGCCAGCAGCCAAGATAATAAAAACAGGGTCTACAATGAGCAGTTCTTC.

This clonotype was seen a few times. CDR3 nucleotides: TGTGCCAGCAGCTTCGACGACAGGGTTTCACCCCTCCACTTT. The encoded protein is CASSFDDRVSPLHF. V gene TRBV7-3 combines with J gene TRBJ1-6; 7 bases agree with TRBD1. J was trimmed by 9 bases and V by 3 bases; bases with no gene match: 5. The CDR3 has 14 residues. Germline assignment: CDR1 SGHTA and CDR2 FQGTGA.

This clonotype has only a few counts. The chain combines TRBV6-1 with TRBJ2-4, with TRBD1 identical over 12 bases. The ends lost 6 bases at V and 7 bases at J; junction bases unmatched: 4. Germline values: CDR1 MNHNS, CDR2 SASEGT. This CDR3 contains 14 residues. This CDR3 reads CASSGTGGENIQYF. CDR3 coding DNA: TGTGCCAGCAGCGGGACAGGGGGCGAGAACATTCAGTACTTC.

This clonotype was detected ten times or more. This sequence joins TRBV6-1 and TRBJ2-1; 10 positions match TRBD2. The CDR3 length is 14 residues. V dropped 7 bases and J dropped 10; count of bases not matched to a gene: 10. The germline CDR1 and CDR2 sequences are MNHNS and SASEGT. The CDR3 DNA reads as TGTGCCAGCACCGAAGCGGGGGGGCCTTACGAGCAGTTCTTC. Protein sequence: CASTEAGGPYEQFF.

The rearrangement uses TRBV6-5 and TRBJ1-2; D is perhaps TRBD1 (5 bases). Germline values: CDR1 MNHEY, CDR2 SVGAGI. The CDR3 is 15 amino acids. Between the trimmed V and J ends, which lost 1 base and 0 bases, there was a span of 9 bases. DNA for the CDR3: TGTGCCAGCAGTTACTGGGGGAGTTCTAACTATGGCTACACCTTC. Translated: CASSYWGSSNYGYTF.

This chain joins TRBV5-1 and TRBJ1-1, with 10 bases aligning to TRBD1. The CDR3 totals 16 residues. CDR1 is SGHRS and CDR2 is YFSETQ in the germline V gene. V shed 2 bases, J shed 5 bases, and the junction held 9 bases outside the gene matches. This CDR3 is CASSLQRTGGSTEAFF. The CDR3 DNA reads as TGCGCCAGCAGCTTACAACGGACAGGGGGAAGTACTGAAGCTTTCTTT.

This sequence joins TRBV12-3 or TRBV12-4 and TRBJ2-1, with D perhaps matching TRBD1 or TRBD2 (5 bases each). V was clipped by 6 bases and J by 6 bases, with 9 bases between them. This CDR3 has 12 residues. The CDR3 DNA reads as TGTGCCAGCAGCGGGACCGTCAATGAGCAGTTCTTC. It encodes CASSGTVNEQFF.

This clonotype was detected ten times or more. The CDR3 region is CASSPDRGNTEAFF. As DNA, the CDR3 is TGTGCCAGCAGTCCGGACAGGGGAAACACTGAAGCTTTCTTT. J is TRBJ1-1 and V is TRBV28; 9 bases line up with TRBD1. CDR1 is MDHEN, CDR2 SYDVKM, per germline. The CDR3 length is 14 residues. V was pared by 5 bases and J by 2 bases, with 3 bases of the junction left unmatched.

V gene TRBV28 combines with J gene TRBJ1-5; D call uncertain. CDR3 size: 17 residues. V was trimmed by 1 base and J by 0 bases, leaving 13 bases between them. CDR1 is MDHEN, CDR2 SYDVKM, per germline. CDR3 residues: CASSLFGQPYSNQPQHF. CDR3 bases: TGTGCCAGCAGTTTATTTGGGCAGCCTTATAGCAATCAGCCCCAGCATTTT.

This clonotype was detected only a few times. This rearrangement joins TRBV5-1 to TRBJ1-1; D uncertain. V lost 0 bases and J 0 bases, leaving 6 bases between the germline ends. Germline V gene sequence: CDR1 SGHRS, CDR2 YFSETQ. The CDR3 has 14 residues. CDR3 amino acids: CASSLDQVNTEAFF. The CDR3 coding sequence is TGCGCCAGCAGCTTGGATCAGGTGAACACTGAAGCTTTCTTT.

This clonotype was seen more than once but under ten times. The gene calls are TRBV3-1 and TRBJ2-3, with 9 nucleotides matching TRBD2. The CDR3 contains 14 residues. Per germline, CDR1 LGHDT and CDR2 YNNKEL (reference sequence). The V gene end was trimmed by 3 bases and the J gene end by 7 bases; junction bases not matched to a gene: 5. The CDR3 region has the DNA TGTGCCAGCAGCCAGGCGGGGGGGCCATATACGCAGTATTTT. Its protein product is CASSQAGGPYTQYF.

A note on this clonotype: This could be a read error, since a much larger clone is one nucleotide away. The gene calls are TRBV20-1 and TRBJ2-1; 11 bases fit TRBD2. The CDR3 is made up of 17 amino acids. Losses at the gene ends were 1 base for V and 6 bases for J; bases not matched to a gene: 11. Germline CDR1 is DFQATT and CDR2 is SNEGSKA (reference sequence). For the CDR3, the DNA is TGCAGTGCTAGAGGGCGACTAGCGGGGATCCTCCCCAATGAGCAGTTCTTC. As protein: CSARGRLAGILPNEQFF.

In its sample, this clonotype was seen a few times. The DNA for the CDR3 is TGTGCCAGCAGTCCCGGCCGCTACGAGCAGTACTTC. Its protein is CASSPGRYEQYF. The chain joins TRBV12-3 or TRBV12-4 to TRBJ2-7; D remains unclear. The CDR3 runs to 12 residues. V lost 5 bases, J lost 3 bases, and 8 bases lay in between.

This clonotype has more than one count but fewer than ten. The J gene is TRBJ2-2, the V gene TRBV6-2 or TRBV6-3, with D possibly TRBD1 on 6 matching bases. Germline assignment: CDR1 MNHEY and CDR2 SVGEGT. V lost 5 bases and J 6 bases, leaving 13 bases between the germline ends. The length of the CDR3 is 14 residues. CDR3 region: CASSLARQAGELFF. Here the CDR3 DNA reads TGTGCCAGCAGTCTCGCCCGACAGGCCGGGGAGCTGTTTTTT.

The genes are TRBV20-1 and TRBJ2-3; either TRBD1 or TRBD2 may supply D (5 bases each). CDR3 length: 17 residues. CDR1 is DFQATT, CDR2 SNEGSKA, per germline (reference sequence). Trimming shortened V by 0 bases and J by 0 bases, and 16 bases separated the two germline ends. DNA for the CDR3: TGCAGTGCTAGAGATGACTCTCGGGGCCCCAGCACAGATACGCAGTATTTT. Protein sequence: CSARDDSRGPSTDTQYF.

The gene calls are TRBV7-2 and TRBJ1-2; D gene unclear. The germline gives CDR1 SGHTA, CDR2 FQGNSA. The CDR3 has 15 residues. V was pared by 3 bases and J by 1 base, with 12 bases between. The CDR3 loop is CASSFLERINYGYTF. The CDR3, as DNA: TGTGCCAGCAGCTTTCTAGAAAGGATTAACTATGGCTACACCTTC.

In its sample, this clonotype was seen a few times. The rearrangement links TRBV28 to TRBJ1-2, with D perhaps TRBD1 (6 bases). V lost 5 bases and J 2 bases, leaving 12 bases between the germline ends. CDR1 is MDHEN, CDR2 SYDVKM, per germline. This CDR3 is 14 amino acids long. CDR3 nucleotides: TGTGCCAGCAGTAGATCCGGACAGAACTATGGCTACACCTTC. Its translation is CASSRSGQNYGYTF.